Listed below are T cell receptor beta chains from one sample, sequenced in a study of identical twins. TCRdb reprocessed the 5' RACE reads with MiXCR, giving one entry per CDR3 protein. The sample lists about 200,000 distinct CDR3 sequences; over 8% were seen once. The sample comprised memory (CD45RO+) T cells sorted from blood. The receptor source for this set is a woman in her late teens or twenties in good health. Both conserved end residues are trimmed from each CDR3. Size is omitted from some rows. Given values are once, few, many or a class for expanded clones.

CDR3 protein	V gene	clone size	J gene
ASSLRPDTQY	TRBV5-1	many	TRBJ2-3
ASTSGGHKNIQY	TRBV6-1	many	TRBJ2-4
ASSFTNGGADNEQF	TRBV5-1	many	TRBJ2-1
ASSSQQGTLNYGYT	TRBV12-3/TRBV12-4	few	TRBJ1-2
ASSRRPGLAGGLNEQF	TRBV18	NA	TRBJ2-1
ASMEGTEAF	TRBV19	NA	TRBJ1-1
SVAGTDREKLF	TRBV29-1	NA	TRBJ1-4
ASRLTGVNGNGYT	TRBV12-3/TRBV12-4	many	TRBJ1-2
ASGGQLYSNQPQH	TRBV2	many	TRBJ1-5
ASSPRLAGTSGANVLT	TRBV11-2	few	TRBJ2-6
ASSFGTRFSDTQY	TRBV12-3/TRBV12-4	many	TRBJ2-3
ASSFGGQGAYEQY	TRBV12-3/TRBV12-4	many	TRBJ2-7
ASSFGQGNGYT	TRBV6-6	few	TRBJ1-2
ASSQSGISTF	TRBV3-1	NA	TRBJ2-1
ASSLPGNEQF	TRBV6-5	many	TRBJ2-1
SAKGLAGLYNEQF	TRBV20-1	NA	TRBJ2-1
ASSLVAGSYGYT	TRBV12-3/TRBV12-4	many	TRBJ1-2
ASSQDLGQGTYEQY	TRBV14	NA	TRBJ2-7
ASSSQGNQPQH	TRBV7-2	many	TRBJ1-5
ASGPRVPTDTQY	TRBV27	few	TRBJ2-3
ASRPGQSSGANVLT	TRBV7-9	NA	TRBJ2-6
ASQPGTASSYEQY	TRBV19	few	TRBJ2-7
SARPGQHYEQY	TRBV20-1	few	TRBJ2-7
ASSYTGVGNTIY	TRBV12-3/TRBV12-4	many	TRBJ1-3
ASSPLTGNTEAF	TRBV5-1	NA	TRBJ1-1
SAREEVKETQY	TRBV20-1	NA	TRBJ2-5
ASSLRLAGNTGELF	TRBV5-5	NA	TRBJ2-2
ASSFHSTDTQY	TRBV5-1	few	TRBJ2-3
ASSEDRGIHEQY	TRBV5-6	few	TRBJ2-7
ASSLDGTSGSPLH	TRBV12-3/TRBV12-4	NA	TRBJ1-6
ASSLALGEKLF	TRBV7-9	NA	TRBJ1-4
ASSTGLAYTQY	TRBV12-3/TRBV12-4	many	TRBJ2-3
ASREGLAGGESTDTQY	TRBV6-1	few	TRBJ2-3
ASSPQREALEQY	TRBV18	NA	TRBJ2-7
SVVLASHSSYNEQF	TRBV29-1	few	TRBJ2-1
ASSLERDYNEQF	TRBV7-7	few	TRBJ2-1
ASSYSGGRSDTQY	TRBV6-2/TRBV6-3	NA	TRBJ2-3
ASSEGPGAVEKLF	TRBV7-9	many	TRBJ1-4
ASSHPPTNSPLH	TRBV14	many	TRBJ1-6
ASSGYGSNQPQH	TRBV2	many	TRBJ1-5
ASSSRQGNTGELF	TRBV7-2	NA	TRBJ2-2
ASNKGYTGTEAF	TRBV12-3/TRBV12-4	NA	TRBJ1-1
ASSVGGGQTDYEQY	TRBV9	few	TRBJ2-7
ASSRLTGYEQY	TRBV6-1	many	TRBJ2-7
ASSPDRVHEQF	TRBV18	few	TRBJ2-1
ASSRVGFTYNSPLH	TRBV7-2	few	TRBJ1-6
ASSLERQGHGYT	TRBV7-9	few	TRBJ1-2
ASSKIDTQY	TRBV12-3/TRBV12-4	NA	TRBJ2-3
ASSQNRGLEQF	TRBV4-2	NA	TRBJ2-1
ASREDSTDTQY	TRBV5-1	many	TRBJ2-3
ADRTGVNYGYT	TRBV2	NA	TRBJ1-2
ASSLDTGPNEKLF	TRBV11-2	NA	TRBJ1-4
ASSDTGGSSYEQY	TRBV12-3/TRBV12-4	many	TRBJ2-7
ASSVSVGLAYDLYQETQY	TRBV9	few	TRBJ2-5
ASSLAGGDTDTQY	TRBV18	few	TRBJ2-3
ASSLEEVSYEQY	TRBV7-8	few	TRBJ2-7